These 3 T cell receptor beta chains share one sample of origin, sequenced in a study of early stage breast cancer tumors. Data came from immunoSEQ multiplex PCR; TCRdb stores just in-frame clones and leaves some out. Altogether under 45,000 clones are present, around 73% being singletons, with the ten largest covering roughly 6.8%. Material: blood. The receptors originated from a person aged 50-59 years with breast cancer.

The CDR3 DNA follows: TGTGCCTGGACTGCAACGAGCTCCTACAATGAGCAGTTCTTC. This encodes CAWTATSSYNEQFF. The chain links TRBV30 to TRBJ2-1; D gene uncertain. Trimming took 4 bases from V and 0 from J, leaving 10 bases between them. The CDR3 is 14 residues long. Germline CDR1 and CDR2: GTSNPN and SVGIG (reference sequence).

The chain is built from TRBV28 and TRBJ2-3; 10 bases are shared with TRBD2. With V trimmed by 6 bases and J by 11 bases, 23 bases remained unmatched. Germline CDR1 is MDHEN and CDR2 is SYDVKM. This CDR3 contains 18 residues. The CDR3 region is CASSGTKGSGRWARGQYF. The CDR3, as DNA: TGTGCCAGCAGCGGGACTAAGGGTAGCGGGAGGTGGGCGCGGGGGCAGTATTTT.

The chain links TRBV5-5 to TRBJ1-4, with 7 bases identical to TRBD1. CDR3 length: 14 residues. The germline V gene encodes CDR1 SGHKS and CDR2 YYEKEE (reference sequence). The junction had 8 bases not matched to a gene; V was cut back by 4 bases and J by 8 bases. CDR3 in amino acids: CASSEQGFLEKLFF. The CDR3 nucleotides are TGTGCCAGCAGCGAACAGGGGTTCCTAGAAAAACTGTTTTTT.